These 14 T cell receptor beta chains came from one sample sequenced in a study of blood T cell repertoires in COVID-19. Using immunoSEQ multiplex PCR, the repertoire was profiled, and TCRdb retains in-frame clones only, with some absent. The sample carries 200,000 to 250,000 clones, 80% recorded once. The sequencing input was PBMCs or T cells enriched from blood (not recorded which). These TCRs come from a man aged 25 to 45 with acute COVID-19.

This rearrangement joins TRBV6-5 to TRBJ2-7, with D perhaps matching TRBD1 (5 bases). The V end lost 6 bases, the J end lost 0 bases, and 12 bases lay between the germline ends. CDR1 MNHEY and CDR2 SVGAGI come from the germline V gene. This CDR3 comprises 14 residues. For the CDR3, the DNA is TGTGCCAGCAGCACAGGACCCAGCTCCTACGAGCAGTACTTC. Its protein is CASSTGPSSYEQYF.

The sample holds a few counts of this clone. The rearrangement links TRBV11-2 to TRBJ2-7, with 11 bases matching TRBD2. Germline lookup yields CDR1 SGHAT and CDR2 FQNNGV. The CDR3 has 15 amino acids. Trimming cost V 5 bases and J 7 bases; bases outside gene matches: 10. The CDR3 loop is CASSPTGLAVGEQYF. The CDR3 region has the DNA TGTGCCAGCAGCCCTACGGGACTAGCGGTGGGTGAGCAGTACTTC. Full variable domain (missing parts from reference TRBV11-2 and TRBJ2-7): EAGVAQSPRYKIIEKRQSVAFWCNPISGHATLYWYQQILGQGPKLLIQFQNNGVVDDSQLPKDRFSAERLKGVDSTLKIQPAKLEDSAVYLCASSPTGLAVGEQYFGPGTRLTVT.

A note on this clone: Other nucleotide sequences in the sample specify the same CDR3. V usage is TRBV24-1 and J usage is TRBJ1-2, with D uncertain. CDR1 is KGHDR and CDR2 is SFDVKD in the germline V gene. This CDR3 contains 12 residues. With 0 bases removed from V and 8 bases from J, the gap between germline ends came to 6 bases. This chain's CDR3 is CATSDLVGGYTF. CDR3 sequence (DNA): TGTGCCACCAGTGATTTGGTCGGGGGCTACACCTTC.

In its sample, this clone was seen a few times. The rearrangement links TRBV5-1 to TRBJ2-2, with TRBD1 matching over 9 bases. Germline V gives CDR1 SGHRS, CDR2 YFSETQ. J gave up 6 bases and V 3 bases, and 9 bases lay outside the gene matches. The CDR3 is made up of 16 amino acids. The CDR3 DNA sequence: TGCGCCAGCAGCTGGAGGGGACAGGGAGATGCCGGGGAGCTGTTTTTT. This codes for CASSWRGQGDAGELFF.

This sequence joins TRBV6-5 and TRBJ1-5; D not resolved. Trimming took 7 bases from V and 1 from J, leaving 11 bases between them. The germline CDR1 and CDR2 sequences are MNHEY and SVGAGI. The CDR3 loop spans 14 amino acids. The CDR3 region is CASNEGKSNQPQHF. CDR3 DNA: TGTGCCAGCAACGAGGGTAAGAGCAATCAGCCCCAGCATTTT.

This clone was seen only a few times. V is TRBV9 and J is TRBJ1-3, with D maybe TRBD1 (6 bases). CDR3 length equals 17 residues. The germline gives CDR1 SGDLS, CDR2 YYNGEE. V lost 2 bases and J 4 bases, leaving 19 bases between the germline ends. The CDR3 region has the DNA TGTGCCAGCAGCGTTCGCTTAACAGGGACGGGGGGAAACACCATATATTTT. It encodes CASSVRLTGTGGNTIYF.

The V and J genes are TRBV12-2 and TRBJ1-5. TRBV12-2 is listed as a pseudogene. The CDR3 length is 15 residues. The CDR3 sequence: CASRLAAREAVSQHF. The DNA of the CDR3 is TGTGCAAGTCGCTTAGCTGCGAGAGAGGCCGTTTCCCAGCATTTT.

With respect to this clone: A junction end diverges from the germline sequence, so it may reflect a read error. The chain recombines TRBV29-1 with TRBJ1-1; 7 bases agree with TRBD1. Germline CDR1 is SQVTM and CDR2 is ANQGSEA. This CDR3 has 12 amino acids. The CDR3 sequence is CSVEGTVAEAFF. CDR3 sequence (DNA): TGCAGCGTCGAAGGGACAGTCGCTGAAGCTTTCTTT.

The chain joins TRBV5-1 to TRBJ2-2; 7 nucleotides line up with TRBD1. Germline CDR1 and CDR2: SGHRS and YFSETQ. The CDR3 covers 16 residues. V lost 4 bases to trimming and J lost 5 bases; unmatched junction nucleotides: 11. CDR3 DNA: TGCGCCAGCAGCGCCCAGGGGGTAACTGGGACCGGGGAGCTGTTTTTT. It encodes CASSAQGVTGTGELFF.

V and J are TRBV9 and TRBJ1-2, with 7 nucleotides matching TRBD1. Germline-derived CDR1 and CDR2 are SGDLS and YYNGEE. This CDR3 has 16 residues. Trimming cost V 3 bases and J 4 bases; bases outside gene matches: 12. CDR3 residues: CASSALLTGYSYGYTF. CDR3 sequence (DNA): TGTGCCAGCAGCGCTTTACTGACAGGGTACTCCTATGGCTACACCTTC.

As to this clone: This sample also contains other DNA sequences that code for the same CDR3. This rearrangement joins TRBV5-1 to TRBJ1-2; 7 bases are shared with TRBD1. Germline V gene data show CDR1 as SGHRS and CDR2 as YFSETQ. V gave up 7 bases and J gave up 4 bases; unmatched junction bases: 7. This CDR3 region has 13 residues. The CDR3 region has the DNA TGCGCCAGCGGAATAGGGACAGCCTATGGCTACACCTTC. Translated: CASGIGTAYGYTF.

On this clone: The identical CDR3 is also encoded by other nucleotide sequences in the sample. The chain carries TRBV6-5 and TRBJ2-7; 10 nucleotides align to TRBD1. The CDR3 spans 14 residues. Germline CDR1 MNHEY, CDR2 SVGAGI. V trimming: 6 bases; J trimming: 3 bases; junction bases outside the gene matches: 5. This CDR3 reads CASRSGTGVYEQYF. DNA for the CDR3: TGTGCCAGCAGATCCGGGACAGGGGTCTACGAGCAGTACTTC.

J is TRBJ1-1 and V is TRBV5-6, with TRBD1 matching over 9 bases. The V segment lost 4 bases and the J segment 1 base; nucleotides outside the gene matches: 2. The germline V gene encodes CDR1 SGHDT and CDR2 YYEEEE. The CDR3 runs to 14 residues. The chain's CDR3 is CASSGTGRNTEAFF. In DNA form, the CDR3 reads TGTGCCAGCAGCGGGACAGGGCGGAACACTGAAGCTTTCTTT.

This chain uses TRBV7-3 with TRBJ2-1; 8 positions match TRBD2. The germline V gene encodes CDR1 SGHTA and CDR2 FQGTGA. V lost 5 bases, J lost 3 bases, and 9 bases stayed unmatched. The CDR3 loop spans 16 amino acids. DNA of the CDR3: TGTGCCAGCAGCCCCGTAGCGGGACGAAACTACAATGAGCAGTTCTTC. It encodes CASSPVAGRNYNEQFF.